Below are 19 T cell receptor beta chains sequenced from a single sample in a study of vaccination effects on CD4 cells after COVID-19. Antigen-specific CD4+ T cells were expanded (with viral peptide pools) by the ViraFEST assay ahead of sequencing. The culture ran for approximately 9 days before CD4+ T cells were isolated. Nucleocapsid antibody tests were negative, and the vaccine recipients had no prior SARS-CoV-2 infection. The repertoire was sequenced with immunoSEQ multiplex PCR; TCRdb's copy has only in-frame clones and lacks some. This table has 50,000 or so clones, more than 75% appearing once. What these receptors recognize is not known. Here the sequenced sample was CD4+ T cells from PBMCs cultured with HCoV-OC43 spike peptides, taken before COVID-19 vaccination. Subset specified: HCoV-OC43 spike overlapping peptide pool stimulation. Receptors originate from a human donor who received a COVID-19 vaccine.

The chain couples TRBV3-1 (or the pseudogene TRBV3-2) to TRBJ1-2; unclear D gene. Germline V gene sequence: CDR1 LGHDT, CDR2 YNNKEL (reference sequence). CDR3 length: 12 amino acids. Trimming took 1 base from V and 8 from J, leaving 8 bases between them. The CDR3 loop reads CASSQGMGGYTF. The CDR3, as DNA: TGTGCCAGCAGCCAAGGGATGGGGGGCTACACCTTC.

The chain recombines TRBV9 with TRBJ2-2, with D possibly matching TRBD2 (6 bases). V was pared by 4 bases and J by 4 bases, with 20 bases between. The CDR3 loop spans 17 amino acids. CDR1 is SGDLS, CDR2 YYNGEE, per germline. The CDR3 region is CASSPGRGTVVTGELFF. The DNA of the CDR3 is TGTGCCAGCAGCCCCGGTCGGGGGACTGTTGTCACCGGGGAGCTGTTTTTT.

Here the CDR3 reads CASSTPGHITDTQYF. The DNA of the CDR3 is TGTGCCAGCAGCACGCCGGGACACATCACAGATACGCAGTATTTT. The chain recombines TRBV7-2 with TRBJ2-3; perhaps TRBD1 as D (6 bases). Per germline, CDR1 SGHTA and CDR2 FQGNSA. This CDR3 is 15 amino acids long. Trimming took off 5 bases at V and 2 bases at J, with 14 bases between the two ends.

Only one count was recorded for this clone. The chain is built from TRBV18 and TRBJ2-1; no firm D call. Germline-derived CDR1 and CDR2 are KGHSH and LQKENI. CDR3 size: 16 residues. V lost 2 bases, J lost 0 bases, and 11 bases lay in between. The CDR3 loop reads CASSPGVAASYNEQFF. DNA for the CDR3: TGTGCCAGCTCACCAGGTGTGGCGGCCTCCTACAATGAGCAGTTCTTC.

The chain recombines TRBV2 with TRBJ2-2; D is perhaps TRBD1 or TRBD2 (5 bases each). The CDR3 is 16 residues long. CDR1 and CDR2 (germline): SNHLY, FYNNEI. Trimming cost V 8 bases and J 6 bases, with 22 bases left between them. The CDR3 is CASGGQRQTQSGELFF. The DNA for the CDR3 is TGTGCCAGCGGAGGCCAGAGACAGACACAGTCCGGGGAGCTGTTTTTT.

This clone was counted between two and nine times. The chain couples TRBV19 to TRBJ1-6; D not resolved. The CDR3 spans 16 residues. Germline lookup yields CDR1 LNHDA and CDR2 SQIVND (reference sequence). V lost 1 base, J lost 5 bases, and 12 bases lay in between. CDR3: CASSIASSGDNSPLHF. For the CDR3, the DNA is TGTGCCAGTAGTATAGCGTCTTCGGGCGATAATTCACCCCTCCACTTT.

V is TRBV9 and J is TRBJ2-2, with 10 bases identical to TRBD1. CDR1 and CDR2 (germline): SGDLS, YYNGEE. This CDR3 spans 15 amino acids. The V and J ends lost 4 bases and 7 bases, in that order; junction bases with no gene match: 7. This chain's CDR3 is CASSPGTGADGELFF. The CDR3, as DNA: TGTGCCAGCAGCCCCGGGACAGGGGCCGACGGGGAGCTGTTTTTT.

The chain uses TRBV19 and TRBJ2-1; unclear D gene. Germline CDR1 is LNHDA and CDR2 is SQIVND (reference sequence). V was trimmed by 0 bases and J by 9 bases, leaving 18 bases between them. CDR3 length equals 16 residues. The CDR3 is CASSIDFHPSVIEQFF. As DNA, the CDR3 is TGTGCCAGTAGTATAGACTTCCACCCCAGTGTCATTGAGCAGTTCTTC.

The V call is TRBV2, the J call TRBJ2-3; D is unresolved. V lost 6 bases, J lost 2 bases, and 12 bases lay in between. CDR3 length: 14 amino acids. Germline V gene lookup returns CDR1 SNHLY and CDR2 FYNNEI. CDR3 sequence reads: CASRSRTDTDTQYF. CDR3 in DNA: TGTGCCAGCAGGTCCCGGACGGACACAGATACGCAGTATTTT.

CDR3 protein: CASGNRDRGLGYTF. CDR3 nucleotide sequence: TGTGCTAGTGGCAACCGGGACAGGGGGCTAGGCTACACCTTC. V is TRBV12-5 and J is TRBJ1-2, with 12 bases that match TRBD1. The V gene's germline CDR1 is LGHNT and CDR2 FRNRAP. Trimming removed 6 bases from V and 8 bases from J; junction bases left unmatched: 7. The CDR3 spans 14 residues.

This rearrangement joins TRBV7-3 to TRBJ1-2, with D unclear. This CDR3 region has 16 residues. Germline loops: CDR1 SGHTA, CDR2 FQGTGA. Trimming took off 2 bases at V and 13 bases at J, with 26 bases between the two ends. The CDR3 reads CASSLRPLQSGSLITF. Here the CDR3 DNA reads TGTGCCAGCAGCTTACGCCCCTTGCAGTCCGGGTCGCTCATCACCTTC.

This clone was detected only once. This chain connects TRBV11-2 to TRBJ2-5; D is ambiguous. CDR3 size: 14 residues. V gave up 2 bases and J gave up 5 bases, with 12 bases separating them. The germline gives CDR1 SGHAT, CDR2 FQNNGV. CDR3 bases: TGTGCCAGCAGCTTAACGCTCGATCGGGAGACCCAGTACTTC. Translating gives CASSLTLDRETQYF.

This sequence joins TRBV7-9 and TRBJ2-3, with D perhaps TRBD1 or TRBD2 (5 bases each). The germline V gene encodes CDR1 SEHNR and CDR2 FQNEAQ (reference sequence). CDR3 length: 17 residues. Trimming left V 5 bases short and J 0 bases short, with 18 bases between. CDR3 DNA: TGTGCCAGCAGCGACGGGACCACAAGTGCTAGCACAGATACGCAGTATTTT. It codes for CASSDGTTSASTDTQYF.

The chain links TRBV24-1 to TRBJ2-3; a possible D gene is TRBD1 (5 bases). Per the germline V gene, CDR1 is KGHDR and CDR2 is SFDVKD. The CDR3 runs 14 residues. Between the trimmed V and J ends, which lost 5 bases and 5 bases, there was a span of 13 bases. In nucleotides, the CDR3 is TGTGCCACCAGTGCCTCGGACAAAGGAGATACGCAGTATTTT. Residues: CATSASDKGDTQYF.

This chain connects TRBV30 to TRBJ1-2; 10 nucleotides align to TRBD1. Trimming cost V 3 bases and J 4 bases; bases outside gene matches: 2. Germline V gene data show CDR1 as GTSNPN and CDR2 as SVGIG (reference sequence). The CDR3 consists of 13 residues. The CDR3 DNA is TGTGCCTGGAGGACAGGGGGCCTCTATGGCTACACCTTC. This translates into CAWRTGGLYGYTF.

The rearrangement links TRBV6-6 to TRBJ1-2, with D possibly TRBD1 on 5 matching bases. Germline CDR1 reads MNHNY; CDR2 reads SVGAGI (reference sequence). V gave up 6 bases and J gave up 3 bases, with 17 bases separating them. The length of the CDR3 is 15 residues. The CDR3 DNA is TGTGCCAGCAGCGAAAGACAGCAGATTGACTATGGCTACACCTTC. Amino acid sequence: CASSERQQIDYGYTF.

This rearrangement joins TRBV15 to TRBJ2-7; D uncertain. The CDR3 sequence is 15 residues long. V was trimmed by 8 bases and J by 2 bases, leaving 19 bases between them. Germline-derived CDR1 and CDR2 are LNHNV and YYDKDF (reference sequence). The CDR3 DNA follows: TGTGCCACCGAGCCTTTAAGACATAAGCCCTACGAGCAGTACGTC. This codes for CATEPLRHKPYEQYV.

The rearrangement uses TRBV28 and TRBJ1-5, with D possibly matching TRBD1 (5 bases). CDR1 and CDR2 (germline): MDHEN, SYDVKM. The CDR3 length is 15 residues. V was cut by 6 bases and J by 4 bases, with 16 bases left in between. The CDR3 spells CASRSPMGRNQPQHF. In nucleotides, the CDR3 is TGTGCCAGCAGATCGCCGATGGGACGGAATCAGCCCCAGCATTTT.

A single count supports this clone. The J gene is TRBJ2-5, the V gene TRBV18; the D is unclear. Germline CDR1 is KGHSH and CDR2 is LQKENI. V lost 3 bases and J lost 5, with 13 bases in between. This CDR3 has 14 residues. The CDR3 region has the DNA TGTGCCAGCTCACCGAGCAGTATCTTGGAGACCCAGTACTTC. It encodes CASSPSSILETQYF.